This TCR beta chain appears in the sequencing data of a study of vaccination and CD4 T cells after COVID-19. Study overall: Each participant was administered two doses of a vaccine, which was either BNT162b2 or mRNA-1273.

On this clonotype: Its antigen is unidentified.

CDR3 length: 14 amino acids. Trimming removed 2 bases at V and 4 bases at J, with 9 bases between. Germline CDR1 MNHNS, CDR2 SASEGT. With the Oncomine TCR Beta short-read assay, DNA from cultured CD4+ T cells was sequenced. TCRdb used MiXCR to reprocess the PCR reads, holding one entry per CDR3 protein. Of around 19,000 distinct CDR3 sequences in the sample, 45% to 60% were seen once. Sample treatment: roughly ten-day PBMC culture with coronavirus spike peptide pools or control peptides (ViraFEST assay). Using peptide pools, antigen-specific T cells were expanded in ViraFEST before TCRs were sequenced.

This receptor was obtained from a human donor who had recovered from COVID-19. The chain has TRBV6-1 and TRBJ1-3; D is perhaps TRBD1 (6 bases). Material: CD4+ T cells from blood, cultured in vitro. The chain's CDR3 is CASSEKQGGNTIYF. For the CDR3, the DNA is TGTGCCAGCAGTGAAAAACAGGGAGGAAACACCATATATTTT.